This is a list of T cell receptor beta chains from one sample in a study of blood T cell repertoires in COVID-19. Assay used: immunoSEQ multiplex PCR; TCRdb lists only in-frame clones, some missing. The data contain 40,000 to 45,000 clones, 79% of them singletons. The sequenced sample was peripheral blood. The receptors were gathered from a woman aged 80 or over with acute or convalescent COVID-19. CDR3s include the opening cysteine and the closing phenylalanine or tryptophan. Fields, in order: D gene, clone size, V gene, J gene, CDR3 protein, CDR3 DNA. D genes are given only for firm matches. Some rows mark clone size as missing; the rest say once, few, many or name a class of expanded clone.

TRBD1	.	TRBV12-5	TRBJ1-1	CASGLVRGTGGLRGTEAFF	TGTGCTAGTGGTTTGGTACGTGGGACAGGGGGTTTACGGGGCACTGAAGCTTTCTTT
.	.	TRBV10-3	TRBJ2-1	CAISGSLQEQFF	TGTGCCATCAGTGGATCCTTACAGGAGCAGTTCTTC
.	few	TRBV6-5	TRBJ1-2	CASSSQRSATRGYTF	TGTGCCAGCAGCTCTCAAAGAAGCGCTACGCGTGGCTACACCTTC
.	few	TRBV28	TRBJ1-4	CASSFLGVGEKLFF	TGTGCCAGCAGTTTTTTGGGCGTTGGTGAAAAACTGTTTTTT
.	few	TRBV7-9	TRBJ1-5	CASSLGEGPQHF	TGTGCCAGCAGCTTGGGGGAGGGGCCCCAGCATTTT
.	.	TRBV5-1	TRBJ1-1	CASSSQGIDTEAFF	TGCGCCAGCAGCTCCCAGGGTATTGACACTGAAGCTTTCTTT
TRBD1	.	TRBV6-2/TRBV6-3	TRBJ2-7	CASSYSTRHGQGVDEQYF	TGTGCCAGCAGTTACTCAACGAGACACGGACAGGGGGTGGACGAGCAGTACTTC
.	.	TRBV20-1	TRBJ1-2	CSASGTFGYTF	TGCAGTGCTAGTGGGACATTTGGCTACACCTTC
.	.	TRBV12-3/TRBV12-4	TRBJ2-5	CASRRGVAQYF	TGTGCCAGCAGGCGAGGAGTAGCCCAGTACTTC
TRBD2	.	TRBV9	TRBJ2-2	CASSIRPGLASGELFF	TGTGCCAGCAGCATCCGCCCGGGACTAGCGTCCGGGGAGCTGTTTTTT
.	.	TRBV19	TRBJ1-6	CASSAGLSGNGSLLHF	TGTGCCAGTAGTGCGGGACTCTCAGGCAATGGTTCACTCCTCCACTTT
TRBD1	few	TRBV28	TRBJ1-4	CASSLRGQGAGKLFF	TGTGCCAGCAGTTTACGTGGACAGGGTGCGGGAAAACTGTTTTTT
.	.	TRBV12-1	TRBJ2-7	CASSCGQTRLTWDYEQYF	TGTGCCAGCAGCTGCGGACAGACCCGACTAACATGGGACTACGAGCAGTACTTC
.	.	TRBV29-1	TRBJ2-1	CSVATDHNEQFF	TGCAGCGTTGCTACAGACCACAATGAGCAGTTCTTC
.	.	TRBV12-2	TRBJ1-5	CASRHRGRGGLGNQPQHF	TGTGCAAGTCGCCATCGGGGCAGGGGAGGGTTGGGCAATCAGCCCCAGCATTTT
TRBD2	.	TRBV10-1	TRBJ2-1	CASSPGLAETPLSNEQFF	TGCGCCAGCAGCCCGGGACTAGCGGAGACCCCCCTGAGCAATGAGCAGTTCTTC
.	.	TRBV19	TRBJ1-1	CASRGGAEGNTEAFF	TGTGCCAGTAGGGGAGGGGCTGAAGGTAACACTGAAGCTTTCTTT
TRBD1	.	TRBV29-1	TRBJ1-2	CSVGGDSFFYGYTF	TGCAGCGTTGGGGGGGACAGTTTCTTCTATGGCTACACCTTC
TRBD2	.	TRBV5-1	TRBJ2-2	CASSLKLAGYTGELFF	TGCGCCAGCAGCCTTAAACTAGCGGGATATACCGGGGAGCTGTTTTTT
.	.	TRBV15	TRBJ1-5	CATSRDRVGNQPQHF	TGTGCCACCAGCAGAGACAGGGTAGGCAATCAGCCCCAGCATTTT
TRBD2	.	TRBV9	TRBJ2-5	CASSVDAGGPGKTQYF	TGTGCCAGCAGCGTAGACGCGGGAGGGCCTGGAAAGACCCAGTACTTC
.	.	TRBV30	TRBJ1-2	CAWSRGTNYGYTF	TGTGCCTGGAGCAGGGGCACTAACTATGGCTACACCTTC
TRBD2	.	TRBV18	TRBJ2-3	CASSRTSGSTDTQYF	TGTGCCAGCTCACGGACTAGCGGGAGCACAGATACGCAGTATTTT
TRBD1	.	TRBV6-5	TRBJ2-7	CASSQWGQGASEQYF	TGTGCCAGCAGTCAATGGGGACAGGGGGCGAGCGAGCAGTACTTC
TRBD1	.	TRBV27	TRBJ1-2	CASSGGPGQKTNYGYTF	TGTGCCAGCAGTGGGGGGCCGGGACAGAAAACTAACTATGGCTACACCTTC
TRBD1	once	TRBV6-2/TRBV6-3	TRBJ1-1	CASSGTGGTEAFF	TGTGCCAGCAGTGGTACAGGGGGCACTGAAGCTTTCTTT
.	few	TRBV30	TRBJ1-1	CAWRNGLPGGAFF	TGTGCCTGGAGGAATGGACTACCGGGGGGAGCTTTCTTT
.	few	TRBV6-5	TRBJ2-1	CASGRAPGSDEQFF	TGTGCCAGCGGCAGGGCCCCAGGGTCGGATGAGCAGTTCTTC
TRBD1	few	TRBV29-1	TRBJ1-5	CSVADRGGNQPQHF	TGCAGCGTCGCCGACAGGGGGGGCAATCAGCCCCAGCATTTT
TRBD2	.	TRBV9	TRBJ2-2	CASSEGLAGVSTGELFF	TGTGCCAGCAGCGAGGGACTAGCGGGAGTTTCCACCGGGGAGCTATTTTTT
.	.	TRBV6-1	TRBJ1-4	CASSGRNQGLNEKLFF	TGTGCCAGCAGTGGCAGGAATCAGGGGCTAAATGAAAAACTGTTTTTT
TRBD1	.	TRBV7-8	TRBJ2-7	CASSGLGTGVFYEQYF	TGTGCCAGCAGCGGGCTAGGGACAGGAGTCTTCTACGAGCAGTACTTC
.	.	TRBV2	TRBJ1-2	CASGGARYYGYTF	TGTGCCAGCGGAGGGGCCCGGTACTATGGCTACACCTTC
.	.	TRBV5-6	TRBJ1-2	CASSLGRRGLANYGYTF	TGTGCCAGCAGCTTGGGCCGTAGGGGACTAGCTAACTATGGCTACACCTTC
TRBD2	.	TRBV28	TRBJ2-7	CASSLSGSPYEQYF	TGTGCCAGCAGTTTGAGCGGGAGTCCCTACGAGCAGTACTTC
.	.	TRBV9	TRBJ2-5	CASSVGSLGETQYF	TGTGCCAGCAGCGTAGGGAGCTTGGGAGAGACCCAGTACTTC
TRBD1	.	TRBV6-5	TRBJ1-2	CASSPGTAFYGYTF	TGTGCCAGCAGCCCCGGGACAGCCTTCTATGGCTACACCTTC
.	.	TRBV25-1	TRBJ2-5	CASSGATTQYF	TGTGCCAGCAGTGGGGCCACGACCCAGTACTTC
TRBD2	.	TRBV11-2	TRBJ2-1	CASSPPGLAGNNEQFF	TGTGCCAGCAGCCCCCCAGGACTAGCGGGGAACAATGAGCAGTTCTTC
.	.	TRBV2	TRBJ2-2	CASTINTGELFF	TGTGCCAGCACTATTAACACCGGGGAGCTGTTTTTT
.	.	TRBV27	TRBJ1-2	CASSPLGQPEGYGYTF	TGTGCCAGCAGTCCCCTAGGACAGCCCGAGGGCTATGGCTACACCTTC
TRBD2	once	TRBV7-3	TRBJ2-1	CASSLFFGGGNEQFF	TGTGCCAGCAGCTTATTTTTCGGCGGGGGCAATGAGCAGTTCTTC
.	.	TRBV6-5	TRBJ1-1	CASSRDINTEAFF	TGTGCCAGCAGCCGGGACATTAACACTGAAGCTTTCTTT
.	once	TRBV27	TRBJ2-5	CASSRAGSRPETQYF	TGTGCCAGCAGTCGGGCGGGCAGCCGCCCAGAGACCCAGTACTTC
TRBD1	.	TRBV5-1	TRBJ1-4	CASREGQGGEKLFF	TGCGCCAGCAGAGAGGGACAGGGTGGAGAAAAACTGTTTTTT
TRBD2	.	TRBV7-9	TRBJ2-1	CASSLGRLAVRNEQFF	TGTGCCAGCAGCTTAGGACGACTAGCGGTCCGAAATGAGCAGTTCTTC
TRBD1	once	TRBV3-1/TRBV3-2	TRBJ1-6	CASSQWTGQPLHF	TGTGCCAGCAGCCAGTGGACAGGCCAGCCCCTCCACTTT
TRBD1	.	TRBV5-8	TRBJ1-1	CASSLGGQRAWNTEAFF	TGTGCCAGCAGCTTGGGGGGACAGCGAGCTTGGAACACTGAAGCTTTCTTT
.	.	TRBV9	TRBJ2-1	CASSGGLRGHNEQFF	TGTGCCAGCAGCGGGGGTTTGCGGGGGCACAATGAGCAGTTCTTC
.	.	TRBV6-5	TRBJ2-7	CASSYSIQGYEQYF	TGTGCCAGCAGTTACTCTATACAGGGTTACGAGCAGTACTTC
TRBD2	.	TRBV24-1	TRBJ2-2	CAVLAGGPGTGELFF	TGTGCCGTCCTAGCGGGAGGGCCGGGCACCGGGGAGCTGTTTTTT
TRBD2	few	TRBV30	TRBJ2-2	CAWSVLAGVTGELFF	TGTGCCTGGAGTGTACTTGCGGGAGTTACCGGGGAGCTGTTTTTT
TRBD1	.	TRBV19	TRBJ1-5	CASSIRGQAGNQPQHF	TGTGCCAGTAGTATACGCGGACAGGCAGGCAATCAGCCCCAGCATTTT
TRBD1	.	TRBV28	TRBJ2-7	CASSLTPTGGYTYEQYF	TGTGCCAGCAGTCTTACCCCGACAGGGGGTTATACCTACGAGCAGTACTTC
.	.	TRBV5-5	TRBJ1-2	CASSLGQLGTF	TGTGCCAGCAGCTTGGGACAGCTAGGAACCTTC
.	.	TRBV7-2	TRBJ2-7	CASSPLSTRLEQYF	TGTGCCAGCAGCCCGCTTTCTACTAGATTAGAGCAGTACTTC
.	.	TRBV6-5	TRBJ1-1	CASSLSPVNTEAFF	TGTGCCAGCAGTCTATCTCCCGTGAACACTGAAGCTTTCTTT
.	.	TRBV24-1	TRBJ1-2	CATSDGGASGYTF	TGTGCCACCAGTGATGGGGGGGCCTCTGGCTACACCTTC
TRBD2	once	TRBV5-4	TRBJ2-1	CASSPAGTRKFF	TGTGCCAGCAGCCCCGCGGGGACTAGAAAGTTCTTC